Each of the 30 T cell receptor beta chains below was sequenced from the same sample in a study of graft-versus-host responses after intestinal transplantation. Their antigens remain unidentified. TCRdb's copy holds only in-frame clones and misses some; the assay was immunoSEQ multiplex PCR. The sample lists around 84,000 clones, over 80% seen once, with roughly a sixth in the top ten. This specimen consisted of unstimulated CD8+ T cells sorted from spleen or lymph node cells, obtained before intestinal transplant. The receptors stem from a human donor who received an intestinal transplant.

V and J are TRBV6-1 and TRBJ2-1; 8 bases align to TRBD2. Germline V lookup: CDR1 MNHNS, CDR2 SASEGT. This CDR3 is 15 amino acids long. V lost 6 bases and J lost 0; bases outside the gene matches: 4. In DNA form, the CDR3 reads TGTGCCAGCAGCAGTAGCGGGACCTCCTACAATGAGCAGTTCTTC. It specifies CASSSSGTSYNEQFF.

This clone was picked up one time. The J gene is TRBJ2-1, the V gene TRBV13; 12 bases line up with TRBD2. The trim removed 1 base at V and 6 bases at J, leaving 4 bases unmatched. The CDR3 has 16 residues. The germline gives CDR1 PRHDT, CDR2 FYEKMQ (reference sequence). The CDR3 coding sequence is TGTGCCAGCAGCTTAGCCGGACTAGCGGGAAGCAATGAGCAGTTCTTC. Amino acids: CASSLAGLAGSNEQFF.

The CDR3: CASTRRGMSAFF. The CDR3 DNA is TGTGCCAGCACTCGGCGGGGTATGAGCGCTTTCTTT. V gene TRBV7-2 combines with J gene TRBJ1-1, with no clear D. The CDR3 sequence is 12 residues long. Germline assignment: CDR1 SGHTA and CDR2 FQGNSA. V lost 7 bases and J lost 11, with 17 bases in between.

The chain carries TRBV6-7 and TRBJ2-7; 9 bases are shared with TRBD2. TRBV6-7 belongs to the ORF category, with a function that is uncertain. The J segment lost 7 bases and the V segment lost 3 bases, leaving 16 bases of the junction unmatched. The CDR3 totals 17 residues. Here the CDR3 reads CASSYTSGRHPGGEQYF. CDR3 DNA: TGTGCCAGCAGTTATACGAGCGGGAGGCATCCGGGGGGAGAGCAGTACTTC.

The chain has TRBV13 and TRBJ1-1; possible D gene TRBD1, 5 bases. Trimming left V 5 bases short and J 4 bases short, with 17 bases between. Germline V CDR1 and CDR2: PRHDT, FYEKMQ (reference sequence). The CDR3 has 15 residues. This chain's CDR3 is CASSPPSGGTTEAFF. For the CDR3, the DNA is TGTGCCAGCAGCCCACCCAGCGGGGGGACCACTGAAGCTTTCTTT. The full variable domain, completed using reference TRBV13 and TRBJ1-1, is AAGVIQSPRHLIKEKRETATLKCYPIPRHDTVYWYQQGPGQDPQFLISFYEKMQSDKGSIPDRFSAQQFSDYHSELNMSSLELGDSALYFCASSPPSGGTTEAFFGQGTRLTVV.

CDR3: CASSVALVGTEAFF. The CDR3 region has the DNA TGTGCCAGCAGCGTAGCTTTAGTGGGCACTGAAGCTTTCTTT. The gene calls are TRBV9 and TRBJ1-1; D ambiguous. Trimming pared 0 bases from V and 4 bases from J, leaving 10 bases between. Looked up from germline, CDR1 is SGDLS and CDR2 is YYNGEE. This CDR3 is 14 amino acids long.

V gene TRBV6-4 combines with J gene TRBJ2-3; D may correspond to TRBD1 or TRBD2 (5 bases each). The CDR3 spans 15 residues. Germline V gives CDR1 MRHNA, CDR2 SNTAGT. V was trimmed by 2 bases and J by 0 bases, leaving 9 bases between them. DNA for the CDR3: TGTGCCAGCAGTGACGGGGGATATAGCACAGATACGCAGTATTTT. Protein product: CASSDGGYSTDTQYF.

This clone was observed a handful of times. The rearrangement uses TRBV6-5 and TRBJ1-5, with 8 bases fitting TRBD1. The V and J ends lost 0 bases and 2 bases, in that order; junction bases with no gene match: 0. Germline-derived CDR1 and CDR2 are MNHEY and SVGAGI. The length of the CDR3 is 15 residues. CDR3 sequence (DNA): TGTGCCAGCAGTTACTCGGGACAGGGCAATCAGCCCCAGCATTTT. Amino acid sequence: CASSYSGQGNQPQHF.

This chain links TRBV11-2 with TRBJ2-5; the match to TRBD2 covers 10 bases. V dropped 1 base and J dropped 2; count of bases not matched to a gene: 7. This CDR3 is built from 17 residues. Germline V gene sequence: CDR1 SGHAT, CDR2 FQNNGV. The CDR3: CASSLALAGLEQETQYF. The CDR3 DNA is TGTGCCAGCAGCTTAGCACTAGCGGGACTGGAACAAGAGACCCAGTACTTC. The entire variable domain, with the rest obtained from reference TRBV11-2 and TRBJ2-5, is as follows: EAGVAQSPRYKIIEKRQSVAFWCNPISGHATLYWYQQILGQGPKLLIQFQNNGVVDDSQLPKDRFSAERLKGVDSTLKIQPAKLEDSAVYLCASSLALAGLEQETQYFGPGTRLLVL.

V is TRBV15 and J is TRBJ1-1, with TRBD1 as a possible D gene (6 bases). Trimming removed 4 bases from V and 0 bases from J, with 15 bases in between. Germline V CDR1 and CDR2: LNHNV, YYDKDF (reference sequence). There are 16 residues in the CDR3. The CDR3 bases are TGTGCCACCAGCACCTCCCAACAGGGAATGAACACTGAAGCTTTCTTT. This encodes CATSTSQQGMNTEAFF.

The rearrangement links TRBV27 to TRBJ1-2, with TRBD1 as a possible D gene (6 bases). Germline CDR1 MNHEY, CDR2 SMNVEV (reference sequence). The CDR3 is made up of 15 amino acids. Trimming pared 3 bases from V and 4 bases from J, leaving 15 bases between. This chain's CDR3 is CASSFSSDSFYGYTF. CDR3 nucleotide sequence: TGTGCCAGCAGTTTTTCCTCGGACAGTTTCTATGGCTACACCTTC.

This clone was seen only once. V and J are TRBV7-9 and TRBJ1-2; D remains ambiguous. This CDR3 is built from 14 residues. Germline values: CDR1 SEHNR, CDR2 FQNEAQ (reference sequence). Trimming removed 7 bases at V and 0 bases at J, with 12 bases between. The chain's CDR3 is CASTPPITNYGYTF. The CDR3 DNA reads as TGTGCCAGCACCCCTCCCATTACTAACTATGGCTACACCTTC.

The chain combines TRBV6-5 with TRBJ2-1; 15 positions match TRBD2. Trimming took 8 bases from V and 8 from J; bases not matched to a gene: 1. Germline V gene lookup returns CDR1 MNHEY and CDR2 SVGAGI. The CDR3 covers 13 residues. The CDR3 DNA reads as TGTGCCAGCCGGACTAGCGGGGGGGATGAGCAGTTCTTC. It yields the protein CASRTSGGDEQFF.

This chain joins TRBV15 and TRBJ2-3; TRBD2 matches 8 bases. CDR1 and CDR2 (germline): LNHNV, YYDKDF (reference sequence). Germline trimming cut 10 bases from V and 3 bases from J; bases unmatched to any gene: 9. The CDR3 spans 14 residues. CDR3 sequence: CAISSGIQTDTQYF. The CDR3 DNA reads as TGTGCCATTAGTAGCGGGATACAAACAGATACGCAGTATTTT.

The chain uses TRBV28 and TRBJ1-2, with 8 bases that match TRBD1. J lost 8 bases, V lost 5 bases, and 10 bases had no gene match. The CDR3 runs to 14 residues. Germline values: CDR1 MDHEN, CDR2 SYDVKM. The CDR3 DNA is TGTGCCAGCAGTGCCGGGACAGGTTTATACGGCTACACCTTC. This gives the protein CASSAGTGLYGYTF.

The chain carries TRBV10-2 and TRBJ2-2, with 10 positions matching TRBD1. The CDR3 has 14 amino acids. V lost 2 bases, J lost 6 bases, and 0 bases stayed unmatched. CDR1 and CDR2 from the germline V gene are WSHSY and SAAADI. Here the CDR3 reads CASSEGQGAGELFF. In DNA form, the CDR3 reads TGCGCCAGCAGTGAGGGACAGGGGGCCGGGGAGCTGTTTTTT.

J is TRBJ2-3 and V is TRBV7-3; D is unresolved. With 2 bases removed from V and 0 bases from J, the gap between germline ends came to 15 bases. The CDR3 runs to 17 residues. Germline loops: CDR1 SGHTA, CDR2 FQGTGA. The DNA of the CDR3 is TGTGCCAGCAGCTTATTGAGTTTGGCTTCTAGCACAGATACGCAGTATTTT. It yields the protein CASSLLSLASSTDTQYF.

This clone was found a few times. V and J are TRBV5-1 and TRBJ2-3, with a possible D match to TRBD2 (6 bases). Germline CDR1 SGHRS, CDR2 YFSETQ. V lost 0 bases and J lost 4, with 12 bases in between. The CDR3 is made up of 15 amino acids. The DNA for the CDR3 is TGCGCCAGCAGCTTGGGTGGGGGGTCCCCAGATACGCAGTATTTT. It yields the protein CASSLGGGSPDTQYF.

This rearrangement joins TRBV5-3 to TRBJ2-2; TRBD1 matches at 7 bases. TRBV5-3 is an ORF, with its function uncertain. J gave up 5 bases and V 2 bases, and 9 bases lay outside the gene matches. CDR3 size: 16 residues. In DNA, the CDR3 is TGTGCCAGAAGCTTCTCGGGTAGGGGGCGTACCGGGGAGCTGTTTTTT. Amino acid sequence: CARSFSGRGRTGELFF.

V is TRBV29-1 and J is TRBJ2-7, with D unresolved. The CDR3 has 13 amino acids. Germline CDR1 reads SQVTM; CDR2 reads ANQGSEA. The V and J ends lost 3 bases and 6 bases respectively, with 15 bases between them. CDR3: CSVEAPRTGEQYF. In DNA, the CDR3 is TGCAGCGTTGAGGCGCCGAGGACGGGCGAGCAGTACTTC.

This chain joins TRBV10-3 and TRBJ1-2; unclear D gene. This CDR3 contains 14 residues. The V end lost 11 bases, the J end lost 1 base, and 17 bases lay between the germline ends. Germline assignment: CDR1 ENHRY and CDR2 SYGVKD. The CDR3 region is CAAKRVIFNYGYTF. CDR3 nucleotides: TGTGCCGCCAAGCGGGTGATCTTTAACTATGGCTACACCTTC.

This chain joins TRBV4-1 and TRBJ2-1; no clear D. The CDR3 runs 14 residues. The V gene lost 0 bases and the J gene lost 10 bases, with 13 bases spanning the gap. Germline-derived CDR1 and CDR2 are MGHRA and YSYEKL. The CDR3, as DNA: TGCGCCAGCAGCCAAGATCCCGACCCCTGGGAGCAGTTCTTC. It specifies CASSQDPDPWEQFF.

CDR3 loop: CASSLDLGGRSYEQYF. In DNA, the CDR3 is TGTGCCAGCAGCTTAGATCTGGGGGGCCGCTCCTACGAGCAGTACTTC. This rearrangement joins TRBV11-1 to TRBJ2-7; D possibly uses TRBD1 or TRBD2 (6 bases each). V was shortened by 1 base and J by 0 bases, with 13 bases between the two germline ends. This CDR3 region has 16 residues. Germline V gives CDR1 SGHAT, CDR2 FQDESV (reference sequence).

The chain employs TRBV13 and TRBJ1-2; a possible D gene is TRBD1 (5 bases). The germline V gene has CDR1 PRHDT and CDR2 FYEKMQ (reference sequence). Trimming stripped 5 bases from V and 2 bases from J, with 21 bases between. The CDR3 has 17 amino acids. CDR3 region: CASSSEGLGAPNYGYTF. CDR3 DNA sequence: TGTGCCAGCAGCAGCGAGGGGCTCGGGGCCCCCAACTATGGCTACACCTTC.

The CDR3 here is CASSLTQGNEQFF. CDR3 in DNA: TGTGCCAGCAGCTTAACTCAGGGCAATGAGCAGTTCTTC. The chain has TRBV7-3 and TRBJ2-1; weak D call: TRBD1 (5 bases). The CDR3 is 13 amino acids. In germline, CDR1 is SGHTA, CDR2 FQGTGA. With 0 bases removed from V and 6 bases from J, the gap between germline ends came to 6 bases.

This clone occurred once. The chain links TRBV28 to TRBJ2-3; D unclear. This CDR3 region has 15 residues. Germline CDR1 is MDHEN and CDR2 is SYDVKM. The V gene lost 2 bases and the J gene lost 0 bases, with 9 bases spanning the gap. CDR3 region: CASSLERQSTDTQYF. DNA of the CDR3: TGTGCCAGCAGTTTAGAACGGCAAAGCACAGATACGCAGTATTTT.

A single count supports this clone. The chain uses TRBV28 and TRBJ1-1; D is uncertain. CDR3 size: 11 residues. The germline gives CDR1 MDHEN, CDR2 SYDVKM. With 4 bases removed from V and 8 bases from J, the gap between germline ends came to 8 bases. The chain's CDR3 is CASSYPTEAFF. CDR3 sequence (DNA): TGTGCCAGCAGTTATCCCACCGAAGCTTTCTTT.

This clone was observed a few times. The chain uses TRBV2 and TRBJ2-7; 8 bases are shared with TRBD2. The ends lost 8 bases at V and 4 bases at J; junction bases unmatched: 10. Per the germline V gene, CDR1 is SNHLY and CDR2 is FYNNEI. There are 14 residues in the CDR3. CDR3 in amino acids: CASESSGGEYEQYF. Here the CDR3 DNA reads TGTGCCAGCGAGTCATCCGGGGGGGAGTACGAGCAGTACTTC. The full variable domain, with the rest looked up from reference TRBV2 and TRBJ2-7, is EPEVTQTPSHQVTQMGQEVILRCVPISNHLYFYWYRQILGQKVEFLVSFYNNEISEKSEIFDDQFSVERPDGSNFTLKIRSTKLEDSAMYFCASESSGGEYEQYFGPGTRLTVT.

The genes are TRBV21-1 and TRBJ2-7; TRBD2, the table's D call, lacks a check against the DNA. TRBV21-1 is assigned pseudogene status. This CDR3 spans 17 amino acids. The CDR3 DNA reads TGTGCCAGCAGCAAAGCCGGGGAAGGCGGGGGGACCTACGAGCAGTACTTC. It codes for CASSKAGEGGGTYEQYF.

A single count supports this clone. The chain recombines TRBV6-5 with TRBJ1-1, with D possibly matching TRBD1 (5 bases). V was pared by 2 bases and J by 5 bases, with 6 bases between. The CDR3 is made up of 12 amino acids. CDR1 and CDR2 from the germline V gene are MNHEY and SVGAGI. The CDR3 is CASSYGGTEAFF. The CDR3 nucleotides read TGTGCCAGCAGTTACGGGGGAACTGAAGCTTTCTTT.